This record looks at one T cell receptor beta chain sequence and its context. Data came from immunoSEQ multiplex PCR; TCRdb stores just in-frame clones and leaves some out. Of roughly 400,000 clones in the sample, under 90% were seen once. These data belong to a study of blood T cell repertoires in COVID-19. On the study more broadly: Spain, Italy and the United States supplied samples that represented acute and convalescent COVID-19. T cells, B-cell-depleted T cells, or PBMCs supplied cDNA or gDNA.

Trimming pared 5 bases from V and 2 bases from J, leaving 16 bases between. Germline CDR1 and CDR2: MNHEY and SMNVEV (reference sequence). The length of the CDR3 is 15 residues. Participants came from under 30 US areas, aged about 18 to 100 years. The receptor was derived from a woman in her thirties who had recovered from COVID-19. The V gene is TRBV27, the J gene TRBJ2-7, with D perhaps TRBD2 (5 bases). The sequencing sample was made of PBMCs or T cells enriched from blood (not recorded which). The chain's CDR3 is CASSLTSGSPYEQYF. CDR3 sequence (DNA): TGTGCCAGCAGTCTGACCAGCGGATCTCCCTACGAGCAGTACTTC.